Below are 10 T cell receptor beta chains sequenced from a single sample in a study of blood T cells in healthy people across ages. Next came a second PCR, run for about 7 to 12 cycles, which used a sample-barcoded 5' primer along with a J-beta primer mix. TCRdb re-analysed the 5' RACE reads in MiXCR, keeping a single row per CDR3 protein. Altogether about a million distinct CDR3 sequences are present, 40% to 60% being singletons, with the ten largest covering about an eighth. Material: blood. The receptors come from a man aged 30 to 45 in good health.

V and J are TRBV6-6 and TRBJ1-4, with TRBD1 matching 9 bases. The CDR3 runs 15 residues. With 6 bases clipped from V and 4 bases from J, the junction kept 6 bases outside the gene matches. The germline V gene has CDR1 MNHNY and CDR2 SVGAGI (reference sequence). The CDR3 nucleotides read TGTGCCAGCAGGGACAGGGGCGGATTTAATGAAAAACTGTTTTTT. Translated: CASRDRGGFNEKLFF.

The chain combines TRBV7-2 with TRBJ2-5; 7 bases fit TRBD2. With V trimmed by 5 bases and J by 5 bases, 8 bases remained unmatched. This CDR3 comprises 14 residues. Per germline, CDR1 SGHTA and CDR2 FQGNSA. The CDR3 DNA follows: TGTGCCAGCAGCGCTACGGGGGGTTGGGAGACCCAGTACTTC. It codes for CASSATGGWETQYF.

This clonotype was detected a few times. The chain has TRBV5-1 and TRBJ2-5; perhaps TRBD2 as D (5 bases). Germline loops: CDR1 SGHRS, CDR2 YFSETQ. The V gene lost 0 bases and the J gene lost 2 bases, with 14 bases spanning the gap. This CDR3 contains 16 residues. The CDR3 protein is CASSLGSTAEQETQYF. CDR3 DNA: TGCGCCAGCAGCTTGGGGAGTACAGCGGAACAAGAGACCCAGTACTTC.

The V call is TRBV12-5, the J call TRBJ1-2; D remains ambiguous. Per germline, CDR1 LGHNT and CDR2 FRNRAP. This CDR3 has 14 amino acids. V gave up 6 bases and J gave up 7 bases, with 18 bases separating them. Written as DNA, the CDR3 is TGTGCTAGTGGCCATGGGCCAACCCTATCTGGCTACACCTTC. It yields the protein CASGHGPTLSGYTF.

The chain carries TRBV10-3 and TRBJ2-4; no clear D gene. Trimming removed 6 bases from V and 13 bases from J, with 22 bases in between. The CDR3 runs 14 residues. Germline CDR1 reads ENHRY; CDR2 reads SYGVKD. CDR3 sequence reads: CAISEPVDLGEQYF. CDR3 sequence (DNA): TGTGCCATCAGCGAGCCAGTGGACCTGGGTGAGCAGTACTTC.

The CDR3 region has the DNA TGCAGTGCGCGACTAGCGGGGGGTGACCAAGAGACCCAGTACTTC. Protein: CSARLAGGDQETQYF. The chain couples TRBV20-1 to TRBJ2-5; 13 bases fit TRBD2. With V trimmed by 6 bases and J by 0 bases, 4 bases remained unmatched. The V gene's germline CDR1 is DFQATT and CDR2 SNEGSKA (reference sequence). This CDR3 is 15 amino acids long.

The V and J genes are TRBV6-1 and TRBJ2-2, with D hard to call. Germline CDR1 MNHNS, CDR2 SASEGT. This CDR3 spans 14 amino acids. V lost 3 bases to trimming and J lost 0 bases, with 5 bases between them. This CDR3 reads CASSDRTNTGELFF. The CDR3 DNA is TGTGCCAGCAGTGACAGGACGAACACCGGGGAGCTGTTTTTT.

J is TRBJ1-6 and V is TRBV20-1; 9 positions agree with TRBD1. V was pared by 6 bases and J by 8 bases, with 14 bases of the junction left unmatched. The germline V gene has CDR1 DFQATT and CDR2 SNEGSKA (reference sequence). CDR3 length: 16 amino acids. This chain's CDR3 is CSAKRDRDRVYSPLHF. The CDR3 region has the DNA TGCAGTGCAAAGAGGGACCGGGACAGGGTGTATTCACCCCTCCACTTT.

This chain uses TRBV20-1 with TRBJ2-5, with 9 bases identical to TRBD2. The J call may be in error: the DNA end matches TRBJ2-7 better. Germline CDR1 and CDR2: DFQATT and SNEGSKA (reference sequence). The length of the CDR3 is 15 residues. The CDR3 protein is CSAIDFSGGFNEQYF. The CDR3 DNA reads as TGCAGTGCAATCGACTTTAGCGGGGGTTTCAACGAGCAGTACTTC.

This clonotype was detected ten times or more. In nucleotides, the CDR3 is TGTGCCATCAGTGAGGAGACTAGCGGCTCCACAGATACGCAGTATTTT. Protein sequence: CAISEETSGSTDTQYF. The chain combines TRBV10-3 with TRBJ2-3, with 9 bases matching TRBD2. The CDR3 sequence is 16 residues long. Germline lookup yields CDR1 ENHRY and CDR2 SYGVKD. V lost 2 bases, J lost 2 bases, and 5 bases stayed unmatched.